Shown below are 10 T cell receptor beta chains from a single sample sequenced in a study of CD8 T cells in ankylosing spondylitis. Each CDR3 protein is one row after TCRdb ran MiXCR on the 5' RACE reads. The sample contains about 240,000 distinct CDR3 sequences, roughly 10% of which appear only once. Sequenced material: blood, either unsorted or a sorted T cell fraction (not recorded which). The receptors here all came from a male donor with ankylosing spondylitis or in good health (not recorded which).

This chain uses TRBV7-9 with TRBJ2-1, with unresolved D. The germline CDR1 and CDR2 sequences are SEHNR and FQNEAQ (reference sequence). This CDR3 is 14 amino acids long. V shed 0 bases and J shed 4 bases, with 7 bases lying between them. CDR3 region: CASSLASPYNEQFF. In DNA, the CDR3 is TGTGCCAGCAGCTTAGCTAGCCCTTACAATGAGCAGTTCTTC.

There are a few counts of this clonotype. The CDR3 DNA reads as TGTGCCAGCAGCCCCAGTTGGGGGAACACTGAAGCTTTCTTT. Amino acid sequence: CASSPSWGNTEAFF. This sequence joins TRBV7-9 and TRBJ1-1; no clear D gene. CDR3 length: 14 residues. The V gene lost 5 bases and the J gene lost 1 base, with 11 bases spanning the gap. The germline V gene encodes CDR1 SEHNR and CDR2 FQNEAQ (reference sequence).

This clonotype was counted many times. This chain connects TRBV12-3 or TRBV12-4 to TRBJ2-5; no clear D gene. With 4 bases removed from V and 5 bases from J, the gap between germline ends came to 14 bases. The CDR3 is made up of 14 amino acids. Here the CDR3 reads CASSSSWAEETQYF. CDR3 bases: TGTGCCAGCAGTTCGAGTTGGGCGGAGGAGACCCAGTACTTC.

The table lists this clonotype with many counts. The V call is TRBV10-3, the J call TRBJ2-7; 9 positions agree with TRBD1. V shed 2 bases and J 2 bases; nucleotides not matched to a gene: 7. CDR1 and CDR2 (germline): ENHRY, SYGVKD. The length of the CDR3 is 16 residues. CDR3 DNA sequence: TGTGCCATCAGTGAGGGGCCGGGGACAGGGACCTACGAGCAGTACTTC. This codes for CAISEGPGTGTYEQYF.

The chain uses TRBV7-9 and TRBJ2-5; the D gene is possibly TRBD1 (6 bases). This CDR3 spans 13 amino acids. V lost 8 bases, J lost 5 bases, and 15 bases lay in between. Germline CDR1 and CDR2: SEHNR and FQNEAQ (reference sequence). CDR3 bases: TGTGCCAGCGGCGGGCAGGGGCCGGAGACCCAGTACTTC. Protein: CASGGQGPETQYF.

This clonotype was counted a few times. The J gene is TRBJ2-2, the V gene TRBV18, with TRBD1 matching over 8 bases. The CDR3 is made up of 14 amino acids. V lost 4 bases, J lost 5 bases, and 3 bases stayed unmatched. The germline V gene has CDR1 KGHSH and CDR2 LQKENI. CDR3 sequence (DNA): TGTGCCAGCTCACAGGACAGGGCGACCGGGGAGCTGTTTTTT. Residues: CASSQDRATGELFF.

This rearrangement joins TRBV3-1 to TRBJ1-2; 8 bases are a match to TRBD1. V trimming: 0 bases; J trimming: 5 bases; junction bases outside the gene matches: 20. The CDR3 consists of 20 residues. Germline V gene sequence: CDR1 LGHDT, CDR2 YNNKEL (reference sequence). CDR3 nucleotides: TGTGCCAGCAGCCAAGATCGGGTCGGGCAGGGGGCGAGGTTCACGTATGGCTACACCTTC. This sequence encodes CASSQDRVGQGARFTYGYTF. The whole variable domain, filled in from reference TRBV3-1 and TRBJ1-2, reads DTAVSQTPKYLVTQMGNDKSIKCEQNLGHDTMYWYKQDSKKFLKIMFSYNNKELIINETVPNRFSPKSPDKAHLNLHINSLELGDSAVYFCASSQDRVGQGARFTYGYTFGSGTRLTVV.

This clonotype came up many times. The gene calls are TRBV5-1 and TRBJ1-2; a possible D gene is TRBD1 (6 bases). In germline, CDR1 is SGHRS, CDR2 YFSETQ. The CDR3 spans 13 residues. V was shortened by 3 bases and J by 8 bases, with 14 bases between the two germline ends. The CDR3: CASSSETGGGYTF. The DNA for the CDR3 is TGCGCCAGCAGCTCTGAGACAGGAGGCGGCTACACCTTC.

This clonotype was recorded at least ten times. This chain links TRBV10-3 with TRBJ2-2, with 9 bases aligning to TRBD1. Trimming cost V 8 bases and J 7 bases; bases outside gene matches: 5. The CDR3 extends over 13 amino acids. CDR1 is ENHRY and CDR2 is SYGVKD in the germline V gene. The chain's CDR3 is CAIGDRGNGELFF. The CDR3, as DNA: TGTGCCATCGGAGACAGGGGGAACGGGGAGCTGTTTTTT.

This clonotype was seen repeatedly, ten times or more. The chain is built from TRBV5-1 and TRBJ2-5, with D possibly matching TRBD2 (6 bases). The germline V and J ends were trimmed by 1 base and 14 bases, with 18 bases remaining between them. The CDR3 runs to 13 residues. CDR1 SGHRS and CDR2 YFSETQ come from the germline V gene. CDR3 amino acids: CASSLTRDWDPYF. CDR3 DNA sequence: TGCGCCAGCAGCTTGACCCGGGACTGGGACCCATACTTC.